The 21 T cell receptor beta chains reported below all come from one sample, sequenced in a study of T-cell memory formation after mild COVID-19. TCRdb re-called the 5' RACE reads with MiXCR, one entry per CDR3 protein. The table shows more than 450,000 distinct CDR3 sequences, with 18% occurring only once. Sequenced: PBMCs or a T cell subset sorted from them (not recorded which). These receptors originate from an adult woman who had mild COVID-19 (a few samples of this study predate the infection). Cell type and time point are not known.

This clonotype was seen a few times. The genes are TRBV27 and TRBJ1-1; D remains ambiguous. The CDR3 extends over 18 amino acids. The V gene's germline CDR1 is MNHEY and CDR2 SMNVEV (reference sequence). Trimming cost V 6 bases and J 4 bases, with 27 bases left between them. The CDR3 is CASRPPGIATNWGTEAFF. Written as DNA, the CDR3 is TGTGCCAGCAGACCTCCCGGGATCGCGACCAACTGGGGCACTGAAGCTTTCTTT.

The rearrangement joins TRBV24-1 to TRBJ2-5; D could derive from TRBD1 or TRBD2 (6 bases each). Germline V gene sequence: CDR1 KGHDR, CDR2 SFDVKD. The CDR3 spans 15 residues. Trimming pared 1 base from V and 2 bases from J, leaving 10 bases between. The CDR3 loop is CATSDLRGVQETQYF. The CDR3 nucleotides read TGTGCCACCAGTGATTTAAGGGGGGTACAAGAGACCCAGTACTTC.

The chain has TRBV12-3 or TRBV12-4 and TRBJ1-2, with 8 bases lining up with TRBD1. With 5 bases clipped from V and 4 bases from J, the junction kept 6 bases outside the gene matches. The CDR3 runs 14 residues. The CDR3 loop is CASSVTGERYGYTF. CDR3 bases: TGTGCCAGCAGTGTGACAGGGGAACGCTATGGCTACACCTTC.

At least ten counts were recorded for this clonotype. The CDR3 loop reads CASSYRGRGEKLFF. The CDR3 DNA reads as TGTGCCAGCAGTTACAGGGGAAGGGGTGAAAAACTGTTTTTT. The chain recombines TRBV6-5 with TRBJ1-4; perhaps TRBD1 as D (5 bases). The CDR3 spans 14 residues. The V gene's germline CDR1 is MNHEY and CDR2 SVGAGI. The V and J ends lost 2 bases and 7 bases respectively, with 11 bases between them.

This rearrangement joins TRBV5-1 to TRBJ1-1, with D possibly matching TRBD1 (5 bases). Trimming took off 1 base at V and 7 bases at J, with 11 bases between the two ends. The CDR3 runs to 13 residues. Germline loops: CDR1 SGHRS, CDR2 YFSETQ. CDR3 sequence (DNA): TGCGCCAGCAGCTTGACAAGTGGGGGTGAAGCTTTCTTT. The encoded protein is CASSLTSGGEAFF.

V and J are TRBV7-3 and TRBJ2-2; 8 nucleotides line up with TRBD2. V shed 5 bases and J 7 bases; nucleotides not matched to a gene: 6. The CDR3 covers 14 residues. Per germline, CDR1 SGHTA and CDR2 FQGTGA. This CDR3 is CASSHKRGYGELFF. The CDR3, as DNA: TGTGCCAGCAGCCATAAGCGGGGGTACGGGGAGCTGTTTTTT.

This clonotype was observed a few times. This chain connects TRBV5-4 to TRBJ2-1; the D gene is possibly TRBD2 (7 bases). Trimming took off 4 bases at V and 0 bases at J, with 17 bases between the two ends. The germline V gene has CDR1 SGHNT and CDR2 YYREEE (reference sequence). This CDR3 is 17 amino acids long. This CDR3 is CASSLGGGPYSYNEQFF. CDR3 DNA: TGTGCCAGCAGCCTTGGCGGGGGCCCTTACTCCTACAATGAGCAGTTCTTC. The full variable domain, with the rest looked up from reference TRBV5-4 and TRBJ2-1, is ETGVTQSPTHLIKTRGQQVTLRCSSQSGHNTVSWYQQALGQGPQFIFQYYREEENGRGNFPPRFSGLQFPNYSSELNVNALELDDSALYLCASSLGGGPYSYNEQFFGPGTRLTVL.

This chain joins TRBV4-3 and TRBJ2-1; unclear D gene. V lost 0 bases, J lost 7 bases, and 13 bases lay in between. The germline gives CDR1 LGHNA, CDR2 YSLEER. The CDR3 is 15 residues long. The CDR3 DNA follows: TGCGCCAGCAGCCAAGATCCCTCAGCGAGGAATGAGCAGTTCTTC. Translation gives CASSQDPSARNEQFF.

The V gene is TRBV7-3, the J gene TRBJ2-5; TRBD2 is a possible D gene (5 bases). The CDR3 sequence is 13 residues long. Trimming cost V 8 bases and J 2 bases, with 12 bases left between them. CDR1 and CDR2 (germline): SGHTA, FQGTGA. CDR3 region: CASGSSPQETQYF. CDR3 bases: TGTGCCAGCGGGAGCTCCCCACAAGAGACCCAGTACTTC.

The sample holds a few counts of this clonotype. This CDR3 is CASSLVGGRYNEQFF. The DNA of the CDR3 is TGTGCCAGCAGCTTGGTAGGGGGCAGGTACAATGAGCAGTTCTTC. The chain couples TRBV5-6 to TRBJ2-1; TRBD1 matches 7 bases. The germline V gene encodes CDR1 SGHDT and CDR2 YYEEEE. The CDR3 consists of 15 residues. V lost 0 bases and J lost 4; bases outside the gene matches: 4.

This clonotype has ten or more counts. V gene TRBV7-9 combines with J gene TRBJ2-5; no clear D. This CDR3 contains 14 residues. V lost 1 base and J 1 base, leaving 7 bases between the germline ends. Germline V lookup: CDR1 SEHNR, CDR2 FQNEAQ (reference sequence). The CDR3 here is CASSLGNGQETQYF. The CDR3 nucleotides read TGTGCCAGCAGCTTAGGAAACGGCCAAGAGACCCAGTACTTC.

This clonotype was counted only a few times. The V call is TRBV20-1, the J call TRBJ2-4, with 11 bases lining up with TRBD2. Germline trimming cut 0 bases from V and 8 bases from J; bases unmatched to any gene: 6. The CDR3 consists of 15 residues. Germline loops: CDR1 DFQATT, CDR2 SNEGSKA (reference sequence). The CDR3 DNA reads as TGCAGTGCTAGAGATCGAACTAGCGGGGGAGACATTCAGTACTTC. Translating it yields CSARDRTSGGDIQYF.

This clonotype was counted only a few times. This chain connects TRBV14 to TRBJ2-1; unclear D gene. Trimming left V 0 bases short and J 2 bases short, with 5 bases between. From germline, CDR1 is SGHDN and CDR2 FVKESK. CDR3 length: 14 amino acids. CDR3 DNA sequence: TGTGCCAGCAGCCAAGAGGAACCCTACAATGAGCAGTTCTTC. Residues: CASSQEEPYNEQFF.

This sequence joins TRBV6-2 or TRBV6-3 and TRBJ2-5, with D possibly TRBD2 on 6 matching bases. V lost 6 bases, J lost 7 bases, and 21 bases lay in between. CDR1 and CDR2 (germline): MNHEY, SVGEGT. CDR3 length equals 15 residues. The CDR3 loop is CASRQRDFAPGTQYF. CDR3 bases: TGTGCCAGCAGACAAAGGGACTTCGCCCCGGGGACCCAGTACTTC.

The chain combines TRBV4-1 with TRBJ2-5; the D gene could be TRBD1 or TRBD2 (5 bases each). Germline V gene sequence: CDR1 MGHRA, CDR2 YSYEKL. V was clipped by 1 base and J by 0 bases, with 9 bases between them. The CDR3 length is 15 residues. CDR3 nucleotides: TGCGCCAGCAGCCAAGTCGGGGCGTACCAAGAGACCCAGTACTTC. Its protein product is CASSQVGAYQETQYF.

In this sample, this clonotype turned up once. The chain combines TRBV7-8 with TRBJ1-2, with no clear D. Germline V gene lookup returns CDR1 SGHVS and CDR2 FQNEAQ. Trimming cost V 1 base and J 7 bases, with 10 bases left between them. The length of the CDR3 is 13 residues. The CDR3, as DNA: TGTGCCAGCAGCTTAGAGGTTCGGGGTGGCTACACCTTC. Translation gives CASSLEVRGGYTF. Full variable domain (rest looked up from reference TRBV7-8 and TRBJ1-2): GAGVSQSPRYKVAKRGQDVALRCDPISGHVSLFWYQQALGQGPEFLTYFQNEAQLDKSGLPSDRFFAERPEGSVSTLKIQRTQQEDSAVYLCASSLEVRGGYTFGSGTRLTVV.

This chain connects TRBV29-1 to TRBJ1-1; maybe TRBD1 (5 bases). The CDR3 runs to 11 residues. Germline V gene sequence: CDR1 SQVTM, CDR2 ANQGSEA. V shed 6 bases and J shed 6 bases, with 11 bases lying between them. Here the CDR3 reads CSVTDIPEAFF. The CDR3 DNA sequence: TGCAGCGTGACAGACATTCCTGAAGCTTTCTTT.

This clonotype was picked up many times. V gene TRBV20-1 combines with J gene TRBJ2-3, with 11 bases lining up with TRBD2. The germline V gene encodes CDR1 DFQATT and CDR2 SNEGSKA (reference sequence). The V and J ends lost 0 bases and 5 bases, in that order; junction bases with no gene match: 13. The CDR3 is made up of 18 amino acids. The CDR3 region has the DNA TGCAGTGCTAGAGATCGTATCACAAGACTAGCGGGAAAAGATACGCAGTATTTT. Translated, it gives CSARDRITRLAGKDTQYF.

In this sample, this clonotype turned up a few times. The J gene is TRBJ1-3, the V gene TRBV5-1; D gene unclear. Trimming cost V 0 bases and J 0 bases, with 10 bases left between them. The germline CDR1 and CDR2 sequences are SGHRS and YFSETQ. There are 16 residues in the CDR3. CDR3 loop: CASSLESDGSGNTIYF. CDR3 coding DNA: TGCGCCAGCAGCTTGGAGTCGGATGGCTCTGGAAACACCATATATTTT. Full variable domain (rest looked up from reference TRBV5-1 and TRBJ1-3): KAGVTQTPRYLIKTRGQQVTLSCSPISGHRSVSWYQQTPGQGLQFLFEYFSETQRNKGNFPGRFSGRQFSNSRSEMNVSTLELGDSALYLCASSLESDGSGNTIYFGEGSWLTVV.

V gene TRBV7-3 combines with J gene TRBJ2-1; D uncertain. Germline V gives CDR1 SGHTA, CDR2 FQGTGA. The V and J ends lost 1 base and 3 bases respectively, with 7 bases between them. The CDR3 is 14 amino acids. Written as DNA, the CDR3 is TGTGCCAGCAGCTTAAGCTCCCGCTACAATGAGCAGTTCTTC. Translated: CASSLSSRYNEQFF.

This clonotype was detected only a few times. The genes are TRBV21-1 and TRBJ2-1; the table's D call of TRBD1 was not tested on the DNA. TRBV21-1 is a documented pseudogene. The CDR3 has 13 residues. CDR3 bases: TGTGCCAGCAGCAAGGGCGTCGGCGGAGAGCAGTTCTTC. As protein: CASSKGVGGEQFF.